These 24 T cell receptor beta chains were sequenced from one sample in a study of regulatory T cells in long-lasting Graves disease. Sequencing libraries for TCR beta were prepared with iRepertoire HTBI primers and Arm-PCR of CDR3 regions. TCRdb called the multiplex PCR reads again in MiXCR, with one record for every CDR3 protein. The table lists around 330,000 distinct CDR3 sequences, 15% to 20% of them singletons. Time point: newly diagnosed GD, antithyroid drugs for less than 3 months. The TCR library used RNA extracted from PBMCs. The material was peripheral blood mononuclear cells (PBMCs), obtained at new diagnosis, from a patient treated with antithyroid drugs. Receptor source: a female donor with Graves disease.

This clonotype was counted many times. The chain recombines TRBV6-5 with TRBJ2-1; 8 positions agree with TRBD2. Germline assignment: CDR1 MNHEY and CDR2 SVGAGI. Losses at the gene ends were 2 bases for V and 6 bases for J; bases not matched to a gene: 3. CDR3 size: 14 residues. CDR3: CASSYGTSSNEQFF. CDR3 nucleotide sequence: TGTGCCAGCAGTTACGGGACTAGTAGCAATGAGCAGTTCTTC.

On this clonotype itself: A much larger clone is a single base away; this may be a read error. This chain connects TRBV5-1 to TRBJ2-7; possibly TRBD2 for D (6 bases). The CDR3 has 13 amino acids. Germline V CDR1 and CDR2: SGHRS, YFSETQ. The CDR3 DNA is TGTGCCAGCAAGGAGGGCTCCACCTACCAGCAGTACTTC. Translation: CASKEGSTYQQYF.

This clonotype was observed a few times. V usage is TRBV5-1 and J usage is TRBJ2-3; 12 bases align to TRBD2. Per germline, CDR1 SGHRS and CDR2 YFSETQ. CDR3 length: 17 residues. Trimming took 0 bases from V and 1 from J; bases not matched to a gene: 3. CDR3 region: CASSLGTSGAGTDTQYF. The CDR3 region has the DNA TGCGCCAGCAGCTTGGGGACTAGCGGGGCAGGCACAGATACGCAGTATTTT. The whole variable domain, filled in from reference TRBV5-1 and TRBJ2-3, reads KAGVTQTPRYLIKTRGQQVTLSCSPISGHRSVSWYQQTPGQGLQFLFEYFSETQRNKGNFPGRFSGRQFSNSRSEMNVSTLELGDSALYLCASSLGTSGAGTDTQYFGPGTRLTVL.

This clonotype was recorded at least ten times. This chain's CDR3 is CASSLRGPTYNEQFF. The CDR3 nucleotides are TGTGCCAGCAGTTTAAGAGGGCCCACCTACAATGAGCAGTTCTTC. This chain joins TRBV27 and TRBJ2-1; D is possibly TRBD2 (5 bases). The CDR3 spans 15 residues. Germline CDR1 MNHEY, CDR2 SMNVEV (reference sequence). The V and J ends lost 2 bases and 2 bases respectively, with 10 bases between them.

This clonotype was counted between two and nine times. V is TRBV5-1 and J is TRBJ2-3; D gene uncertain. In germline, CDR1 is SGHRS, CDR2 YFSETQ. V lost 2 bases to trimming and J lost 0 bases, with 13 bases between them. This CDR3 spans 16 amino acids. CDR3 sequence: CASSFIQASSTDTQYF. In nucleotides, the CDR3 is TGCGCCAGCAGCTTCATCCAGGCCTCTAGCACAGATACGCAGTATTTT. Full variable domain (outside the CDR3, taken from reference TRBV5-1 and TRBJ2-3): KAGVTQTPRYLIKTRGQQVTLSCSPISGHRSVSWYQQTPGQGLQFLFEYFSETQRNKGNFPGRFSGRQFSNSRSEMNVSTLELGDSALYLCASSFIQASSTDTQYFGPGTRLTVL.

This clonotype has at least ten counts. The V gene is TRBV27, the J gene TRBJ2-2; D not resolved. Germline assignment: CDR1 MNHEY and CDR2 SMNVEV (reference sequence). Trimming took off 2 bases at V and 3 bases at J, with 4 bases between the two ends. The CDR3 has 13 residues. The CDR3 loop reads CASSLPYTGELFF. In DNA form, the CDR3 reads TGTGCCAGCAGTTTACCCTACACCGGGGAGCTGTTTTTT.

V and J are TRBV7-3 and TRBJ1-1, with D unclear. CDR1 SGHTA and CDR2 FQGTGA come from the germline V gene. V dropped 9 bases and J dropped 5 bases, with 13 bases sitting between them. This CDR3 comprises 12 residues. Here the CDR3 reads CASSPDGTEAFF. For the CDR3, the DNA is TGTGCCAGTAGCCCGGACGGAACTGAAGCTTTCTTT.

This clonotype was seen ten or more times. The V and J genes are TRBV24-1 and TRBJ2-3, with D tentatively TRBD2 (5 bases). CDR1 KGHDR and CDR2 SFDVKD come from the germline V gene. CDR3 size: 13 residues. Trimming cost V 4 bases and J 5 bases, with 9 bases left between them. CDR3 bases: TGTGCCACCAGTGAACGGGCGGGAGATACGCAGTATTTT. Encoded protein: CATSERAGDTQYF.

The genes are TRBV28 and TRBJ1-1; tentative D call: TRBD1 (6 bases). V was clipped by 7 bases and J by 0 bases, with 15 bases between them. This CDR3 contains 15 residues. Germline assignment: CDR1 MDHEN and CDR2 SYDVKM. The DNA for the CDR3 is TGTGCCAGCACCTGGGGGGGCGGCGTGAACACTGAAGCTTTCTTT. Encoded protein: CASTWGGGVNTEAFF.

Regarding this clonotype: A far more abundant clone sits one base away, making this likely a read error. This chain uses TRBV28 with TRBJ2-1; D perhaps matches TRBD1 (5 bases). From germline, CDR1 is MDHEN and CDR2 SYDVKM. V gave up 5 bases and J gave up 10 bases, with 15 bases separating them. CDR3 length: 13 amino acids. The CDR3 sequence: CASSPSDSLEQFF. The CDR3 DNA sequence: TGTGCCAGCAGTCCTTCCGACAGTCTCGAGCAGTTCTTC.

This clonotype has only a few counts. CDR3 region: CASSEKRGSPYNEQFF. CDR3 sequence (DNA): TGTGCCAGCAGTGAAAAGAGGGGTTCCCCCTACAATGAGCAGTTCTTC. The V call is TRBV25-1, the J call TRBJ2-1; TRBD1 or TRBD2 may be the D gene (5 bases each). This CDR3 spans 16 amino acids. The V end was cut by 2 bases, the J end by 2 bases, with 13 bases between. Germline CDR1 is MGHDK and CDR2 is SYGVNS.

This clonotype was detected ten times or more. The chain couples TRBV18 to TRBJ1-2; D call uncertain. The CDR3 consists of 15 residues. V was trimmed by 2 bases and J by 4 bases, leaving 14 bases between them. Germline V gene data show CDR1 as KGHSH and CDR2 as LQKENI. Here the CDR3 reads CASSPNFYTPYGYTF. The CDR3 region has the DNA TGTGCCAGCTCACCAAATTTCTACACGCCCTATGGCTACACCTTC.

The chain employs TRBV20-1 and TRBJ2-7; TRBD1 matches at 8 bases. Trimming removed 4 bases from V and 7 bases from J; junction bases left unmatched: 9. The CDR3 sequence is 13 residues long. Germline CDR1 reads DFQATT; CDR2 reads SNEGSKA (reference sequence). The CDR3 spells CSANGQGWREQYF. In nucleotides, the CDR3 is TGCAGTGCTAACGGACAGGGCTGGCGTGAGCAGTACTTC.

This clonotype was recorded a few times. This rearrangement joins TRBV20-1 to TRBJ1-6; unclear D gene. The V end lost 0 bases, the J end lost 10 bases, and 13 bases lay between the germline ends. Germline CDR1 DFQATT, CDR2 SNEGSKA (reference sequence). CDR3 length: 14 residues. CDR3 region: CSARDSKGVSPLHF. CDR3 coding DNA: TGCAGTGCTAGAGATTCAAAGGGCGTCTCACCCCTCCACTTT.

In its sample, this clonotype was seen a few times. The chain recombines TRBV6-1 with TRBJ1-3; D uncertain. Germline V gives CDR1 MNHNS, CDR2 SASEGT. This CDR3 is built from 14 residues. V was cut by 6 bases and J by 0 bases, with 9 bases left in between. CDR3 sequence (DNA): TGTGCCAGCAGAGAGGACTACTCTGGAAACACCATATATTTT. Protein product: CASREDYSGNTIYF.

This clonotype was observed a few times. The chain joins TRBV14 to TRBJ2-2; tentative D call: TRBD2 (6 bases). From germline, CDR1 is SGHDN and CDR2 FVKESK. V was shortened by 4 bases and J by 9 bases, with 12 bases between the two germline ends. This CDR3 is built from 13 residues. The CDR3 DNA sequence: TGTGCCAGCAGCCTATGGAGGGCCCGGGAGCTGTTTTTT. Its translation: CASSLWRARELFF.

This clonotype was recorded at least ten times. The rearrangement uses TRBV28 and TRBJ2-5; 10 bases fit TRBD2. Per the germline V gene, CDR1 is MDHEN and CDR2 is SYDVKM. V dropped 7 bases and J dropped 7; count of bases not matched to a gene: 12. This CDR3 comprises 15 residues. DNA of the CDR3: TGTGCCAGCATAATCGGGACTAGCGCCCAGGGGACCCAGTACTTC. It codes for CASIIGTSAQGTQYF.

This clonotype has a count of ten or more. The V and J genes are TRBV29-1 and TRBJ1-3; no definite D call. The germline V and J ends were trimmed by 4 bases and 2 bases, with 9 bases remaining between them. CDR1 is SQVTM, CDR2 ANQGSEA, per germline. The CDR3 consists of 13 residues. CDR3 DNA: TGCAGCGTTGGGGAGGGTGCTGGAAACACCATATATTTT. This sequence encodes CSVGEGAGNTIYF. Looking up the rest from reference TRBV29-1 and TRBJ1-3 gives the full variable domain: SAVISQKPSRDICQRGTSLTIQCQVDSQVTMMFWYRQQPGQSLTLIATANQGSEATYESGFVIDKFPISRPNLTFSTLTVSNMSPEDSSIYLCSVGEGAGNTIYFGEGSWLTVV.

Many counts were recorded for this clonotype. The genes are TRBV6-1 and TRBJ2-2, with TRBD2 matching 9 bases. The V and J ends lost 7 bases and 8 bases, in that order; junction bases with no gene match: 14. CDR3 size: 16 residues. Germline CDR1 and CDR2: MNHNS and SASEGT. As DNA, the CDR3 is TGTGCCAGCACAAGACTAGCGGACCACCTGTCGGGGGAGCTGTTTTTT. Translated: CASTRLADHLSGELFF.

CDR3: CASSLGLVRETQYF. In nucleotides, the CDR3 is TGCGCCAGCAGCTTGGGGCTGGTTCGGGAGACCCAGTACTTC. The V and J genes are TRBV5-1 and TRBJ2-5, with D hard to call. V was shortened by 0 bases and J by 5 bases, with 11 bases between the two germline ends. The CDR3 totals 14 residues. Germline CDR1 reads SGHRS; CDR2 reads YFSETQ.

This clonotype was seen at least ten times. For the CDR3, the DNA is TGTGCCAGTAGTACCGGACAGGGCCCGTCCTACGAGCAGTACTTC. It codes for CASSTGQGPSYEQYF. The genes are TRBV19 and TRBJ2-7; 8 bases match TRBD1. Germline CDR1 and CDR2: LNHDA and SQIVND (reference sequence). V was clipped by 4 bases and J by 1 base; unmatched bases: 6. The CDR3 sequence is 15 residues long.

This clonotype was counted between two and nine times. V and J are TRBV4-1 and TRBJ1-2, with 9 bases matching TRBD1. The V gene's germline CDR1 is MGHRA and CDR2 YSYEKL. The CDR3 spans 15 residues. Germline trimming cut 4 bases from V and 6 bases from J; bases unmatched to any gene: 9. CDR3 coding DNA: TGCGCCAGCAGCCGCCTAGGGGGGACAGGGAATGGCTACACCTTC. Amino acid sequence: CASSRLGGTGNGYTF.

This clonotype occurred once. This could be a read error, since a much larger clone is one nucleotide away. This chain joins TRBV10-3 and TRBJ1-1, with a possible D match to TRBD1 (5 bases). The CDR3 has 15 residues. V was trimmed by 5 bases and J by 4 bases, leaving 17 bases between them. Germline assignment: CDR1 ENHRY and CDR2 SYGVKD. CDR3 DNA sequence: TGTGCCATCAGTCCTCTGGTGGGGGGAGGCACTGAAGCTTTCTTT. Protein product: CAISPLVGGGTEAFF.

This clonotype has at least ten counts. The chain has TRBV6-9 and TRBJ1-5; the D is unclear. This CDR3 is 15 amino acids long. Germline V gene lookup returns CDR1 MNHGY and CDR2 SVAAGI. Trimming took 4 bases from V and 0 from J, leaving 10 bases between them. CDR3 in amino acids: CASSSATPSNQPQHF. The CDR3 DNA reads TGTGCCAGCAGTTCTGCCACACCTAGCAATCAGCCCCAGCATTTT.